Presented here are 22 T cell receptor beta chains from one specimen sequenced in a study of TIL therapy for anti-PD-1-resistant metastatic lung cancer. The libraries were made with immunoSEQ v3. Clones were sequenced by immunoSEQ multiplex PCR, and TCRdb holds only the in-frame ones, with some missing. The table lists about 46,000 clones, approximately 83% of them singletons. Time point given: pre-treatment sample, taken before nivolumab and TIL therapy. The sample here was blood, taken at baseline. The origin of the receptors is a person aged 30 to 80 with non-small cell lung cancer.

This clone has just one count. The rearrangement links TRBV20-1 to TRBJ1-3; D is unresolved. In germline, CDR1 is DFQATT, CDR2 SNEGSKA (reference sequence). V lost 3 bases, J lost 3 bases, and 6 bases lay in between. The CDR3 runs 12 residues. The CDR3 nucleotides are TGCAGTGCTAGTTTGCGTGGAAACACCATATATTTT. This codes for CSASLRGNTIYF.

The chain combines TRBV29-1 with TRBJ1-5; D not resolved. V lost 5 bases and J 2 bases, leaving 7 bases between the germline ends. Germline assignment: CDR1 SQVTM and CDR2 ANQGSEA. This CDR3 has 12 amino acids. CDR3 DNA: TGCAGCGTTTCTGAGGGCAATCAGCCCCAGCATTTT. It translates to CSVSEGNQPQHF.

This chain joins TRBV28 and TRBJ1-4, with D possibly matching TRBD1 (5 bases). The CDR3 length is 11 residues. CDR1 and CDR2 from the germline V gene are MDHEN and SYDVKM. Deletions cut 5 bases from V and 15 bases from J, with 13 bases between. CDR3 sequence (DNA): TGTGCCAGCAGTCGGGGCCCGGGCGTGTTTTTT. Encoded protein: CASSRGPGVFF.

Comments on this clone: This sample also contains other DNA sequences that code for the same CDR3. V is TRBV5-1 and J is TRBJ2-5; D not certain. Germline V gives CDR1 SGHRS, CDR2 YFSETQ. The CDR3 sequence is 13 residues long. Trimming removed 0 bases at V and 5 bases at J, with 8 bases between. CDR3 nucleotide sequence: TGCGCCAGCAGCTTGGAAGGGTTGGAGACCCAGTACTTC. Amino acid sequence: CASSLEGLETQYF.

The genes are TRBV7-6 and TRBJ2-1; D is undetermined. The V end lost 1 base, the J end lost 6 bases, and 7 bases lay between the germline ends. The CDR3 sequence is 13 residues long. The germline V gene has CDR1 SGHVS and CDR2 FNYEAQ. CDR3 in amino acids: CASSLDRSNEQFF. Here the CDR3 DNA reads TGTGCCAGCAGCTTAGACAGATCCAATGAGCAGTTCTTC.

The rearrangement uses TRBV6-6 and TRBJ2-3; D gene ambiguous. The CDR3 spans 15 residues. Trimming shortened V by 6 bases and J by 0 bases, and 13 bases separated the two germline ends. CDR1 MNHNY and CDR2 SVGAGI come from the germline V gene (reference sequence). The chain's CDR3 is CASSRSRVSTDTQYF. The CDR3 DNA is TGTGCCAGCAGCCGATCTCGGGTTAGCACAGATACGCAGTATTTT.

The table lists this clone with a few counts. The V and J genes are TRBV9 and TRBJ2-3; 10 nucleotides align to TRBD2. V shed 1 base, J shed 7 bases, and the junction held 15 bases outside the gene matches. Germline lookup yields CDR1 SGDLS and CDR2 YYNGEE. The CDR3 spans 18 residues. The CDR3 spells CASSVQAGGPTAAHTQYF. In DNA, the CDR3 is TGTGCCAGCAGCGTACAAGCGGGAGGGCCGACGGCAGCTCATACGCAGTATTTT.

This sequence joins TRBV4-1 and TRBJ2-1; D might be TRBD2 (5 bases). Germline V CDR1 and CDR2: MGHRA, YSYEKL. The V and J ends lost 4 bases and 4 bases respectively, with 20 bases between them. There are 17 residues in the CDR3. CDR3 loop: CASSLQGGVADYNEQFF. CDR3 coding DNA: TGCGCCAGCAGCCTTCAAGGAGGAGTCGCCGATTACAATGAGCAGTTCTTC.

V gene TRBV24-1 combines with J gene TRBJ2-7, with TRBD2 matching 7 bases. The CDR3 runs to 11 residues. CDR1 and CDR2 (germline): KGHDR, SFDVKD. V was pared by 9 bases and J by 5 bases, with 3 bases of the junction left unmatched. CDR3: CATGGENEQYF. CDR3 sequence (DNA): TGTGCCACCGGGGGGGAGAACGAGCAGTACTTC.

This chain uses TRBV6-2 or TRBV6-3 with TRBJ2-3, with D perhaps matching TRBD1 (5 bases). The CDR3 is made up of 16 amino acids. Germline assignment: CDR1 MNHEY and CDR2 SVGEGT. V was trimmed by 2 bases and J by 3 bases, leaving 15 bases between them. CDR3 sequence: CASSYGLGAETDTQYF. The CDR3 bases are TGTGCCAGCAGTTACGGTTTAGGGGCCGAAACAGATACGCAGTATTTT.

The rearrangement joins TRBV10-3 to TRBJ1-2; the D gene is possibly TRBD1 (5 bases). Trimming removed 0 bases at V and 14 bases at J, with 13 bases between. CDR3 length equals 12 residues. Germline V gene sequence: CDR1 ENHRY, CDR2 SYGVKD. In DNA, the CDR3 is TGTGCCATCAGTGAGTCGGGACCCGGGAGGACCTTC. It yields the protein CAISESGPGRTF.

The chain couples TRBV19 to TRBJ1-2; TRBD1 matches 7 bases. Per germline, CDR1 LNHDA and CDR2 SQIVND (reference sequence). There are 17 residues in the CDR3. V was pared by 10 bases and J by 5 bases, with 22 bases of the junction left unmatched. CDR3 protein: CAISEGTARVGAYGYTF. The CDR3 coding sequence is TGTGCCATTTCCGAGGGGACAGCGAGGGTCGGAGCTTATGGCTACACCTTC.

This chain uses TRBV19 with TRBJ1-2; D is ambiguous. The V end was cut by 8 bases, the J end by 0 bases, with 13 bases between. The CDR3 consists of 14 residues. Germline V CDR1 and CDR2: LNHDA, SQIVND (reference sequence). The CDR3 region is CASRNRASNYGYTF. DNA for the CDR3: TGTGCCAGTCGTAACCGGGCCTCTAACTATGGCTACACCTTC.

J is TRBJ2-1 and V is TRBV9; D perhaps matches TRBD1 (5 bases). Germline CDR1 and CDR2: SGDLS and YYNGEE. The CDR3 is made up of 17 amino acids. Trimming removed 0 bases at V and 5 bases at J, with 18 bases between. CDR3 sequence reads: CASSVEGSSRTHNEQFF. Here the CDR3 DNA reads TGTGCCAGCAGCGTAGAGGGTAGTTCCCGGACACACAATGAGCAGTTCTTC.

The rearrangement uses TRBV19 and TRBJ2-5; unclear D gene. V was cut by 5 bases and J by 3 bases, with 7 bases left in between. The CDR3 sequence is 12 residues long. Germline CDR1 and CDR2: LNHDA and SQIVND (reference sequence). The CDR3 region has the DNA TGTGCCAGTAGTCATTATGAAGAGACCCAGTACTTC. Translation gives CASSHYEETQYF.

The V call is TRBV5-6, the J call TRBJ2-7; TRBD1 matches at 7 bases. After removal of 4 bases from V and 3 bases from J, the junction contained 13 bases not matched to a gene. Germline CDR1 reads SGHDT; CDR2 reads YYEEEE. The CDR3 covers 16 residues. DNA for the CDR3: TGTGCCAGCAGCAGACGTCGGACAGGAGGAGACTACGAGCAGTACTTC. Translated: CASSRRRTGGDYEQYF.

The chain has TRBV2 and TRBJ2-3, with 13 positions matching TRBD2. CDR1 is SNHLY and CDR2 is FYNNEI in the germline V gene. There are 17 residues in the CDR3. Trimming at V came to 6 bases and at J to 4 bases, leaving 10 bases not matched to a gene. CDR3 loop: CASRLIPTSGGSDTQYF. The DNA for the CDR3 is TGTGCCAGCAGACTTATACCGACTAGCGGGGGGTCAGATACGCAGTATTTT.

This clone was seen a single time. The V call is TRBV10-3, the J call TRBJ2-1; tentative D call: TRBD2 (5 bases). CDR3 length equals 13 residues. Germline-derived CDR1 and CDR2 are ENHRY and SYGVKD. Trimming removed 8 bases at V and 8 bases at J, with 16 bases between. CDR3 nucleotide sequence: TGTGCCATCTCTGGAGGATCTAACGATGAGCAGTTCTTC. It encodes CAISGGSNDEQFF.

This clone showed up just once. J is TRBJ2-3 and V is TRBV19; 9 nucleotides line up with TRBD1. J gave up 8 bases and V 5 bases, and 20 bases lay outside the gene matches. The germline V gene has CDR1 LNHDA and CDR2 SQIVND (reference sequence). The CDR3 runs to 18 residues. CDR3 nucleotide sequence: TGTGCCAGTAGTCCAAACTACTCCGGGACAGGGTCAGGGGTTACGCAGTATTTT. This gives the protein CASSPNYSGTGSGVTQYF.

The CDR3 sequence: CASSHSGTNHGEQYF. The CDR3 bases are TGTGCCAGCAGCCACTCTGGGACTAATCATGGCGAGCAGTACTTC. The rearrangement links TRBV3-1 (or the pseudogene TRBV3-2) to TRBJ2-7; 7 bases line up with TRBD2. Per germline, CDR1 LGHDT and CDR2 YNNKEL (reference sequence). This CDR3 contains 15 residues. V gave up 3 bases and J gave up 6 bases; unmatched junction bases: 11.

This chain connects TRBV28 to TRBJ1-2; D not certain. V was cut by 10 bases and J by 5 bases, with 23 bases left in between. The CDR3 length is 15 residues. CDR1 is MDHEN and CDR2 is SYDVKM in the germline V gene. CDR3 loop: CATLAGQRRGYGYTF. DNA of the CDR3: TGTGCCACCCTCGCCGGGCAGAGAAGAGGGTATGGCTACACCTTC.

This chain connects TRBV3-1 (or the pseudogene TRBV3-2) to TRBJ2-1; a possible D gene is TRBD2 (6 bases). V dropped 6 bases and J dropped 8 bases, with 17 bases sitting between them. This CDR3 is built from 14 residues. The V gene's germline CDR1 is LGHDT and CDR2 YNNKEL (reference sequence). CDR3 sequence: CASSSDSGGDEQFF. CDR3 DNA: TGTGCCAGCAGTTCGGACTCGGGCGGGGATGAGCAGTTCTTC.